The 31 T cell receptor beta chains given below trace back to one sample, sequenced in a study of CD8+ T cells in alopecia areata. In each case, RNA was isolated and then reverse transcribed into cDNA as the sequencing template. The assay was immunoSEQ multiplex PCR, and TCRdb's table has in-frame clones only and misses some. The table includes around 120,000 clones, 58% detected once. The treatment here: oral pan-JAK inhibitor, 5-10 mg twice daily. This specimen was CD8+ T cells sorted from blood, taken at week 4, from a patient treated with tofacitinib. The source is a human donor with alopecia areata.

This clone turned up a few times. CDR3 DNA sequence: TGTGCTAGTGGTTCCGGGACAGGGAGTGCCGAGACCCAGTACTTC. Its protein is CASGSGTGSAETQYF. The rearrangement joins TRBV12-5 to TRBJ2-5; 9 bases match TRBD1. Germline V gene data show CDR1 as LGHNT and CDR2 as FRNRAP. The V and J ends lost 4 bases and 5 bases, in that order; junction bases with no gene match: 8. CDR3 length: 15 amino acids.

This clone occurred a few times. CDR3: CASNGTPDTEAFF. The DNA of the CDR3 is TGTGCCAGTAACGGGACACCAGACACTGAAGCTTTCTTT. The chain is built from TRBV19 and TRBJ1-1; D may be TRBD1 (6 bases). Germline CDR1 reads LNHDA; CDR2 reads SQIVND (reference sequence). This CDR3 has 13 residues. Trimming cost V 7 bases and J 3 bases, with 12 bases left between them.

The chain has TRBV30 and TRBJ1-2; 7 bases are a match to TRBD1. V shed 3 bases, J shed 10 bases, and the junction held 8 bases outside the gene matches. Germline CDR1 is GTSNPN and CDR2 is SVGIG (reference sequence). The CDR3 is made up of 12 amino acids. The CDR3 nucleotides are TGTGCCTGGAGCGAGGGGGCGGAGGACTACACCTTC. Its translation is CAWSEGAEDYTF.

This rearrangement joins TRBV30 to TRBJ2-5; D possibly corresponds to TRBD2 (5 bases). The CDR3 consists of 15 residues. V shed 3 bases and J shed 2 bases, with 16 bases lying between them. Germline lookup yields CDR1 GTSNPN and CDR2 SVGIG (reference sequence). The CDR3 sequence: CAWSSEEHSQETQYF. CDR3 in DNA: TGTGCCTGGAGCTCGGAGGAGCACTCACAAGAGACCCAGTACTTC.

Concerning this clone: This sample includes further DNA sequences coding for the same CDR3. The chain carries TRBV30 and TRBJ1-1; D uncertain. CDR1 GTSNPN and CDR2 SVGIG come from the germline V gene (reference sequence). The CDR3 has 13 amino acids. Trimming stripped 0 bases from V and 1 base from J, with 6 bases between. The CDR3 loop is CAWSVAENTEAFF. CDR3 DNA sequence: TGTGCCTGGAGTGTCGCCGAGAACACTGAAGCTTTCTTT.

In its sample, this clone was seen once. This chain joins TRBV15 and TRBJ2-5, with 13 bases lining up with TRBD2. The V and J ends lost 2 bases and 3 bases, in that order; junction bases with no gene match: 3. The germline CDR1 and CDR2 sequences are LNHNV and YYDKDF (reference sequence). The CDR3 consists of 16 residues. CDR3 loop: CATSRPGTSGEETQYF. The CDR3 DNA is TGTGCCACCAGCAGACCCGGGACTAGCGGGGAAGAGACCCAGTACTTC.

There are a few counts of this clone. V and J are TRBV7-9 and TRBJ1-1, with D maybe TRBD1 (5 bases). The V and J ends lost 8 bases and 4 bases respectively, with 14 bases between them. Germline CDR1 SEHNR, CDR2 FQNEAQ (reference sequence). The CDR3 length is 13 residues. CDR3 nucleotide sequence: TGTGCCAGCTTAGGGACTGCAAGCACTGAAGCTTTCTTT. Amino acid sequence: CASLGTASTEAFF.

CDR3 protein: CASSPGTGQETQYF. DNA of the CDR3: TGTGCCAGCAGTCCTGGGACAGGCCAAGAGACCCAGTACTTC. The rearrangement joins TRBV6-6 to TRBJ2-5; TRBD1 aligns across 8 bases. The CDR3 loop spans 14 amino acids. V was clipped by 5 bases and J by 1 base; unmatched bases: 3. The V gene's germline CDR1 is MNHNY and CDR2 SVGAGI (reference sequence).

V usage is TRBV30 and J usage is TRBJ2-3; D is perhaps TRBD2 (5 bases). Germline V CDR1 and CDR2: GTSNPN, SVGIG (reference sequence). V was shortened by 2 bases and J by 2 bases, with 8 bases between the two germline ends. The CDR3 sequence is 13 residues long. The CDR3 reads CAWSTGITDTQYF. The CDR3 DNA sequence: TGTGCCTGGAGTACGGGGATCACAGATACGCAGTATTTT. Variable domain in full (rest from reference TRBV30 and TRBJ2-3): SQTIHQWPATLVQPVGSPLSLECTVEGTSNPNLYWYRQAAGRGLQLLFYSVGIGQISSEVPQNLSASRPQDRQFILSSKKLLLSDSGFYLCAWSTGITDTQYFGPGTRLTVL.

This clone showed up just a few times. V gene TRBV30 combines with J gene TRBJ2-1; no clear D. V dropped 2 bases and J dropped 4 bases, with 15 bases sitting between them. The length of the CDR3 is 15 residues. Per germline, CDR1 GTSNPN and CDR2 SVGIG (reference sequence). CDR3 residues: CAWSPTGALYNEQFF. The CDR3 DNA follows: TGTGCCTGGAGTCCGACCGGTGCCCTTTACAATGAGCAGTTCTTC.

V is TRBV7-9 and J is TRBJ2-6; no definite D call. V lost 4 bases and J lost 0, with 4 bases in between. Germline CDR1 is SEHNR and CDR2 is FQNEAQ (reference sequence). This CDR3 is built from 14 residues. CDR3 DNA: TGTGCCAGCAGCTCGAGCTCTGGGGCCAACGTCCTGACTTTC. Amino acids: CASSSSSGANVLTF.

The CDR3 protein is CASSLSGDYGYTF. DNA for the CDR3: TGTGCCAGCAGTTTATCAGGGGACTATGGCTACACCTTC. J is TRBJ1-2 and V is TRBV28; D is perhaps TRBD1 (6 bases). This CDR3 has 13 residues. Looked up from germline, CDR1 is MDHEN and CDR2 is SYDVKM. V lost 1 base and J 3 bases, leaving 6 bases between the germline ends.

The genes are TRBV29-1 and TRBJ2-5; 7 nucleotides agree with TRBD1. The CDR3 contains 15 residues. The V segment lost 8 bases and the J segment 5 bases; nucleotides outside the gene matches: 17. Germline V lookup: CDR1 SQVTM, CDR2 ANQGSEA. The CDR3 protein is CSPVYPGQYGETQYF. The CDR3 region has the DNA TGCAGCCCTGTATATCCGGGACAGTACGGGGAGACCCAGTACTTC.

The chain carries TRBV4-1 and TRBJ2-1; D remains ambiguous. The CDR3 has 11 amino acids. CDR1 and CDR2 (germline): MGHRA, YSYEKL. Trimming stripped 3 bases from V and 8 bases from J, with 5 bases between. CDR3 in amino acids: CASSQSDEQFF. The CDR3 nucleotides are TGCGCCAGCAGCCAGAGCGATGAGCAGTTCTTC.

The sample holds a few counts of this clone. The chain joins TRBV13 to TRBJ1-1, with a tentative D call TRBD1 (6 bases). V shed 5 bases and J shed 8 bases, with 12 bases lying between them. This CDR3 has 12 amino acids. Germline CDR1 reads PRHDT; CDR2 reads FYEKMQ (reference sequence). CDR3 bases: TGTGCCAGCAGCCCAGGGGTTCGGGAAGCTTTCTTT. Protein product: CASSPGVREAFF. Supplemented by reference TRBV13 and TRBJ1-1, the full variable domain reads AAGVIQSPRHLIKEKRETATLKCYPIPRHDTVYWYQQGPGQDPQFLISFYEKMQSDKGSIPDRFSAQQFSDYHSELNMSSLELGDSALYFCASSPGVREAFFGQGTRLTVV.

The chain employs TRBV27 and TRBJ1-4; TRBD1 might be the D (6 bases). The CDR3 is 13 residues long. Germline CDR1 MNHEY, CDR2 SMNVEV (reference sequence). V shed 6 bases and J shed 10 bases, with 15 bases lying between them. The CDR3 region has the DNA TGTGCCAGCAGACCCCAACAGGGTGGAAAACTGTTTTTT. Protein product: CASRPQQGGKLFF.

This chain uses TRBV13 with TRBJ1-2; D may be TRBD1 (5 bases). Germline V gene data show CDR1 as PRHDT and CDR2 as FYEKMQ (reference sequence). Trimming pared 4 bases from V and 0 bases from J, leaving 9 bases between. CDR3 length equals 14 residues. Written as DNA, the CDR3 is TGTGCCAGCAGCTCGGAGGGACCTAACTATGGCTACACCTTC. Its translation is CASSSEGPNYGYTF.

This clone was seen only a few times. V is TRBV11-2 and J is TRBJ2-7; TRBD2 might be the D (6 bases). V lost 4 bases to trimming and J lost 0 bases, with 10 bases between them. Germline V gives CDR1 SGHAT, CDR2 FQNNGV. This CDR3 comprises 14 residues. This CDR3 reads CASSSAGSSYEQYF. The DNA of the CDR3 is TGTGCCAGCAGCTCGGCGGGAAGCTCCTACGAGCAGTACTTC.

Notes on this clone: The junction does not match germline at one end; this may be a read error. The chain is built from TRBV7-7 and TRBJ2-5, with 8 positions matching TRBD2. This CDR3 is 14 amino acids long. CDR1 SSHAT and CDR2 FNYEAQ come from the germline V gene (reference sequence). In nucleotides, the CDR3 is TGTGCTAGCAGCCGGACTAGCAGGCAAGAGACCCAGTACTTC. It codes for CASSRTSRQETQYF.

This clone appeared a few times. The chain is built from TRBV29-1 and TRBJ1-2; tentative D call: TRBD1 (5 bases). This CDR3 region has 12 residues. From germline, CDR1 is SQVTM and CDR2 ANQGSEA. V was shortened by 7 bases and J by 6 bases, with 15 bases between the two germline ends. The CDR3 loop is CSGEGQEDGYTF. CDR3 DNA sequence: TGCAGCGGGGAGGGGCAGGAAGATGGCTACACCTTC. The full variable domain, with the rest looked up from reference TRBV29-1 and TRBJ1-2, is SAVISQKPSRDICQRGTSLTIQCQVDSQVTMMFWYRQQPGQSLTLIATANQGSEATYESGFVIDKFPISRPNLTFSTLTVSNMSPEDSSIYLCSGEGQEDGYTFGSGTRLTVV.

This clone was seen a few times. V usage is TRBV27 and J usage is TRBJ2-7; TRBD1 might be the D (6 bases). Trimming removed 8 bases from V and 3 bases from J, with 14 bases in between. Germline CDR1 reads MNHEY; CDR2 reads SMNVEV (reference sequence). The CDR3 spans 13 residues. CDR3 in amino acids: CASRQGSHYEQYF. The DNA for the CDR3 is TGTGCCAGCCGCCAGGGGAGCCACTACGAGCAGTACTTC.

This clone was recorded only once. The CDR3 DNA reads as TGTGCCAGCAGCTCGGACAGCTATGGCTACACCTTC. Residues: CASSSDSYGYTF. V usage is TRBV7-9 and J usage is TRBJ1-2, with D possibly matching TRBD1 (6 bases). The germline V gene encodes CDR1 SEHNR and CDR2 FQNEAQ (reference sequence). The V end was cut by 4 bases, the J end by 4 bases, with 7 bases between. The CDR3 consists of 12 residues.

The CDR3 DNA reads as TGTGCCAGCAGTCCCTACAAGCCCTACGAGCAGTACTTC. The encoded protein is CASSPYKPYEQYF. The V gene is TRBV27, the J gene TRBJ2-7; D ambiguous. Trimming pared 5 bases from V and 2 bases from J, leaving 10 bases between. The CDR3 is 13 amino acids. CDR1 and CDR2 (germline): MNHEY, SMNVEV (reference sequence).

The chain joins TRBV29-1 to TRBJ2-5; 8 bases align to TRBD1. Trimming took 4 bases from V and 3 from J; bases not matched to a gene: 1. CDR1 is SQVTM and CDR2 is ANQGSEA in the germline V gene. The CDR3 is made up of 12 amino acids. In DNA, the CDR3 is TGCAGCGTTGTACAGGGGGAAGAGACCCAGTACTTC. Translating it yields CSVVQGEETQYF.

The V gene is TRBV27, the J gene TRBJ1-5; perhaps TRBD1 as D (5 bases). This CDR3 is 12 amino acids long. CDR1 MNHEY and CDR2 SMNVEV come from the germline V gene (reference sequence). The V gene lost 5 bases and the J gene lost 6 bases, with 8 bases spanning the gap. CDR3 sequence reads: CASSAGGQPQHF. CDR3 in DNA: TGTGCCAGCAGTGCGGGGGGTCAGCCCCAGCATTTT.

The chain employs TRBV9 and TRBJ2-7; 7 positions match TRBD1. The CDR3 has 14 amino acids. CDR1 and CDR2 from the germline V gene are SGDLS and YYNGEE. The V and J ends lost 3 bases and 5 bases, in that order; junction bases with no gene match: 8. The CDR3 reads CASSEGTGDDEQYF. DNA of the CDR3: TGTGCCAGCAGCGAAGGCACAGGGGACGACGAGCAGTACTTC.

V usage is TRBV30 and J usage is TRBJ1-2; D is undetermined. Germline lookup yields CDR1 GTSNPN and CDR2 SVGIG (reference sequence). The ends were cut back, 5 bases at V and 6 bases at J, with 7 bases in the middle. This CDR3 is built from 10 residues. The CDR3 region has the DNA TGTGCCTGGGAGAGTGATGGCTACACCTTC. The encoded protein is CAWESDGYTF. Based on the CDR3 plus reference TRBV30 and TRBJ1-2, the full variable domain is SQTIHQWPATLVQPVGSPLSLECTVEGTSNPNLYWYRQAAGRGLQLLFYSVGIGQISSEVPQNLSASRPQDRQFILSSKKLLLSDSGFYLCAWESDGYTFGSGTRLTVV.

The rearrangement links TRBV30 to TRBJ2-7, with a tentative D call TRBD2 (6 bases). Trimming took off 5 bases at V and 4 bases at J, with 15 bases between the two ends. Germline assignment: CDR1 GTSNPN and CDR2 SVGIG (reference sequence). This CDR3 is built from 13 residues. This CDR3 reads CAWSLAAGYEQYF. The CDR3 region has the DNA TGTGCCTGGTCCCTGGCGGCGGGATACGAGCAGTACTTC.

This sequence joins TRBV4-2 and TRBJ1-2, with a tentative D call TRBD1 (6 bases). The V and J ends lost 7 bases and 10 bases respectively, with 28 bases between them. The V gene's germline CDR1 is LGHNA and CDR2 YNFKEQ. The CDR3 spans 16 residues. CDR3 bases: TGTGCCAGCACCGAAGAGAGGGGGTCATTCTCCCTGGCCTACACCTTC. Amino acid sequence: CASTEERGSFSLAYTF.

The table lists this clone with a few counts. V is TRBV29-1 and J is TRBJ2-2; D is perhaps TRBD1 (6 bases). The germline V gene has CDR1 SQVTM and CDR2 ANQGSEA. This CDR3 has 12 amino acids. Trimming shortened V by 7 bases and J by 6 bases, and 12 bases separated the two germline ends. The CDR3 nucleotides read TGCAGCGCGCTCAAGGGGGCCGGGGAGCTGTTTTTT. Amino acids: CSALKGAGELFF.

This sequence joins TRBV27 and TRBJ2-5; D not resolved. Germline V gives CDR1 MNHEY, CDR2 SMNVEV (reference sequence). The V end was cut by 2 bases, the J end by 2 bases, with 9 bases between. The CDR3 totals 14 residues. CDR3 in amino acids: CASSLRGQQETQYF. The CDR3 DNA is TGTGCCAGCAGTTTAAGAGGCCAGCAAGAGACCCAGTACTTC.